The sequence of this T cell receptor beta chain was determined in a study of molecular identifiers for immune sequencing clone quantification. TCRdb itself ran the PCR reads through MiXCR, one entry per CDR3 protein. The sample comprises some 100,000 distinct CDR3 sequences, 36% of which are singletons, and roughly 4.2% rests with the top ten. Looked up from germline, CDR1 is SGHDN and CDR2 is FVKESK. V was trimmed by 0 bases and J by 2 bases, leaving 15 bases between them. There are 17 residues in the CDR3. Sequenced input: naive CD8+ T cells from blood, with Jurkat cell RNA spiked in. The subset: FACS-sorted CD8+CD4-CCR7+CD45RA+ naive T cells. The gene calls are TRBV14 and TRBJ2-3; D might be TRBD1 (5 bases). The sequence came from a human donor in good health. Some libraries in this study had Jurkat cell RNA spiked in. Written as DNA, the CDR3 is TGTGCCAGCAGCCAAGATGCAAGACAGACAAACACAGATACGCAGTATTTT. This codes for CASSQDARQTNTDTQYF.